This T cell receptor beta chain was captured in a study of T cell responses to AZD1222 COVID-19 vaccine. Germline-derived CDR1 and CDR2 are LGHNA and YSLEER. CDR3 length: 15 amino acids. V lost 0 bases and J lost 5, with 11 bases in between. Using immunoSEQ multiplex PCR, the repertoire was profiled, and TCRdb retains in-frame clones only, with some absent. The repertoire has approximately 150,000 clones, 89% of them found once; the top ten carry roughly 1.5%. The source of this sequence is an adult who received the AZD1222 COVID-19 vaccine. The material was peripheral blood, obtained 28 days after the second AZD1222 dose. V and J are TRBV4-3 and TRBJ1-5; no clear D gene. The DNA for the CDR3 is TGCGCCAGCAGCCAAGACGGTGGTGACGATCAGCCCCAGCATTTT. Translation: CASSQDGGDDQPQHF.